This T cell receptor (beta chain) was captured by sequencing in a study of PD-L1 blockade in urothelial cancer. On the study more broadly: Male patients with bladder-origin urothelial cancer numbered about 90% of the roughly 30.

V lost 7 bases and J lost 2, with 17 bases in between. Germline CDR1 reads MNHNY; CDR2 reads SVGAGI (reference sequence). This CDR3 spans 15 amino acids. Time point of the sample: peripheral blood 6 weeks after treatment start. Clones were read by immunoSEQ multiplex PCR, and TCRdb kept only the in-frame ones, dropping some. The sample carries roughly 30,000 clones, nearly 90% recorded once. The sequence derives from a man older than 75 with urothelial cancer. V and J are TRBV6-6 and TRBJ1-2; the D gene is possibly TRBD1 (6 bases). The sample was PBMCs, taken around atezolizumab (anti-PD-L1) treatment. The CDR3 region has the DNA TGTGCCAGCACCCCTGGAGGGGGGGCGAACTATGGCTACACCTTC. Its protein product is CASTPGGGANYGYTF.